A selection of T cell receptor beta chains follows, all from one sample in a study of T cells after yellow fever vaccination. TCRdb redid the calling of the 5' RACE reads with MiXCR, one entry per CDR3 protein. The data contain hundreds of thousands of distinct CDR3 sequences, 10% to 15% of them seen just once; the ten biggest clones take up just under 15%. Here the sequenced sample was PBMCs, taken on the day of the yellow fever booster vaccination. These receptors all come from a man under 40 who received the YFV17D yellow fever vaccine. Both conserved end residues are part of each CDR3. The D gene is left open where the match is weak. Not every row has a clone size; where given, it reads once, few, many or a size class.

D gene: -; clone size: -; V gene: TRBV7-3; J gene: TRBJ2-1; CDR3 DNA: TGTGCCAGCACCCCCGGGGGAAGCTCCTACAATGAGCAGTTCTTC; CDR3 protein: CASTPGGSSYNEQFF
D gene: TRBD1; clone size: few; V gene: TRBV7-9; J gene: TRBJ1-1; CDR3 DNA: TGTGCCAGCAGCACCCGACAGGGCGCTGAAGCTTTCTTT; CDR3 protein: CASSTRQGAEAFF
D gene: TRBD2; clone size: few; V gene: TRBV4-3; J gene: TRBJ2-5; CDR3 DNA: TGCGCCAGCAGCCAAGATCTAGCGGGAGAGGGTGAGACCCAGTACTTC; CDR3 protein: CASSQDLAGEGETQYF
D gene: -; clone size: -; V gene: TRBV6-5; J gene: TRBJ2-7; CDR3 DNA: TGTGCCAGCAGTTACCTTGGACTGAACTACGAGCAGTACTTC; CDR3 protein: CASSYLGLNYEQYF
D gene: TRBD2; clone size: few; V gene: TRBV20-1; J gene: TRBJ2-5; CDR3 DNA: TGCAGAGCGGCTAGCGGGGGGGAGACCCAGTACTTC; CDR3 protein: CRAASGGETQYF
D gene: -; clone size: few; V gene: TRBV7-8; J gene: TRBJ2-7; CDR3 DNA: TGTGCCAGCAGCCTCTACCGACTAGTCTCTGCCTACGAGCAGTACTTC; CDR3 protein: CASSLYRLVSAYEQYF
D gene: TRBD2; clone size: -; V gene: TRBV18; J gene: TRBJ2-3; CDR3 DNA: TGTGCCAGCGAAGCGACTAGCGGTACAGATACGCAGTATTTT; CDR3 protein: CASEATSGTDTQYF
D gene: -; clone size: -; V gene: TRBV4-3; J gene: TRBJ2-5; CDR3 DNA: TGCGCCAGCAGCCCGGGGGCAGGGTTTGCGGTGGAGACCCAGTACTTC; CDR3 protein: CASSPGAGFAVETQYF
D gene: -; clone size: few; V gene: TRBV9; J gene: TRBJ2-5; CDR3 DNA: TGTGCCAGCAGCGTAGGGGACACCCCATGGACCCAGTACTTC; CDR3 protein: CASSVGDTPWTQYF
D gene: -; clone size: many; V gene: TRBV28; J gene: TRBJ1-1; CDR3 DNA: TGTGCCAGCACCCTAACACAGGGACGGACTGAAGCTTTCTTT; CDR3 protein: CASTLTQGRTEAFF
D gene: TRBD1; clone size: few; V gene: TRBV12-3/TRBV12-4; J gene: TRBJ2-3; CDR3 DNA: TGTGCCAGCAGAGGCCCCGGGACAGGGACTAGCACAGATACGCAGTATTTT; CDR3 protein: CASRGPGTGTSTDTQYF
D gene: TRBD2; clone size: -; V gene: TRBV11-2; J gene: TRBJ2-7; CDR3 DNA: TGTGCCAGCAGCTTAAGTTTAGGGACTAGCGGGGGTTCCTACGAGCAGTACTTC; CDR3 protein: CASSLSLGTSGGSYEQYF
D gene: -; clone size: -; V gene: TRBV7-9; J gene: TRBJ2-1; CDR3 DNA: TGTGCCAGCAGCCCGGGAGCGGGACACTCCTACAATGAGCAGTTCTTC; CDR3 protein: CASSPGAGHSYNEQFF
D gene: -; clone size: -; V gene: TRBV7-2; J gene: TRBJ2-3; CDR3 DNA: TGTGCCAGCAGCAGCCAGCCAGATACGCAGTATTTT; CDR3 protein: CASSSQPDTQYF
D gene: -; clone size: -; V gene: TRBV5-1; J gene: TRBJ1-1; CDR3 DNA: TGCGCCAGCAGCTACGGGGCGTCCCGAACACTGGGCTCCTGGGAAGCTTTCTTT; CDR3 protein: CASSYGASRTLGSWEAFF
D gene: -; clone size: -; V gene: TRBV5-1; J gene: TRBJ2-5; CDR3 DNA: TGCGCCAGCAGCGGGAGAGAGACCCAGTACTTC; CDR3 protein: CASSGRETQYF
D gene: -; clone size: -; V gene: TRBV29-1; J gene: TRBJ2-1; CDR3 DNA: TGCAGCGTTGGATCTGGGGGCGTTCGCAACAATGAGCAGTTCTTC; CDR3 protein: CSVGSGGVRNNEQFF
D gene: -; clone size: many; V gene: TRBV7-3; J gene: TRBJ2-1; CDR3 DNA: TGTGCCAGCAGCTTAGGGGGGATAGACAATGAGCAGTTCTTC; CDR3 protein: CASSLGGIDNEQFF
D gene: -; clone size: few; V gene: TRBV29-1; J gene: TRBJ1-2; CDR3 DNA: TGCAGCGTTGAAAACCCAGGTGGAGGCTACACCTTC; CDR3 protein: CSVENPGGGYTF
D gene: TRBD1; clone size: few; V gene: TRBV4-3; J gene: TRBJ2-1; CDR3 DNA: TGCGCCAGCAGCCAAGGGACAGGGTTGTGGAATGAGCAGTTCTTC; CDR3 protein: CASSQGTGLWNEQFF
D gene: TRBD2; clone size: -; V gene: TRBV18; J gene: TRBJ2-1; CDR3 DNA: TGTGCCAGCTCAAGGGGTTCTAGCGGGAGCTATGAGCAGTTCTTC; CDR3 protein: CASSRGSSGSYEQFF
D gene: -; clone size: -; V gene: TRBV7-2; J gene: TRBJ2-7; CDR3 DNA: TGTGCCAGCAGCCTCAATCTTCAGGGTTACGAGCAGTACTTC; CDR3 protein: CASSLNLQGYEQYF
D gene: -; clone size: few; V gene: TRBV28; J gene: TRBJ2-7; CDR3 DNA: TGTGCCAGCAGTGTCTCCCGGCTGGGCGAGCAGTACTTC; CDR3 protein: CASSVSRLGEQYF
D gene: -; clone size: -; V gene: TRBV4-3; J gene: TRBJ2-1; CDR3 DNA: TGCGCCAGCAGCCACGTCGCCAACGCCTACAATGAGCAGTTCTTC; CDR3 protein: CASSHVANAYNEQFF
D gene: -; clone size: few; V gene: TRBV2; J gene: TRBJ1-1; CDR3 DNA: TGTGCCAGCAGTGACGGGGAGATTGAAGCTTTCTTT; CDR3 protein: CASSDGEIEAFF
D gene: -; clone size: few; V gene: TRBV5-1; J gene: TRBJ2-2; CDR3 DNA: TGCGCCAGCAAGCGGCAGAGCCCCGGGGAGCTGTTTTTT; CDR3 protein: CASKRQSPGELFF
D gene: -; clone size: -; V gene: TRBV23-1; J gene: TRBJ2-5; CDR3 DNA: TGCGCCAGATGGGAGACCCAGTACTTC; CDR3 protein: CARWETQYF
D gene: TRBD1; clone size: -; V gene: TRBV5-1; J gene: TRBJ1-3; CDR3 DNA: TGCGCCAGCAGTACCAAGACAGGGCCAGGAAACACCATATATTTT; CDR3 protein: CASSTKTGPGNTIYF
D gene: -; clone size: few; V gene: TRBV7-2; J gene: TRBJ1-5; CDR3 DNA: TGTGCCAGCAGCAAGGGGGGGGGTCAGCCCCAGCATTTT; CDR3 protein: CASSKGGGQPQHF
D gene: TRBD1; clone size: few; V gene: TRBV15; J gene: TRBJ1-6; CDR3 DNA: TGTGCCACCAGCAGGGACAGGGTCCAAAATTCACCCCTCCACTTT; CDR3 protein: CATSRDRVQNSPLHF
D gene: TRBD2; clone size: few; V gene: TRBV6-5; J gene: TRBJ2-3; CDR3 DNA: TGTGCCAGCAGTTACCGTGGACTAGCGGGAGGTTCTAGGGCAGATACGCAGTATTTT; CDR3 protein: CASSYRGLAGGSRADTQYF